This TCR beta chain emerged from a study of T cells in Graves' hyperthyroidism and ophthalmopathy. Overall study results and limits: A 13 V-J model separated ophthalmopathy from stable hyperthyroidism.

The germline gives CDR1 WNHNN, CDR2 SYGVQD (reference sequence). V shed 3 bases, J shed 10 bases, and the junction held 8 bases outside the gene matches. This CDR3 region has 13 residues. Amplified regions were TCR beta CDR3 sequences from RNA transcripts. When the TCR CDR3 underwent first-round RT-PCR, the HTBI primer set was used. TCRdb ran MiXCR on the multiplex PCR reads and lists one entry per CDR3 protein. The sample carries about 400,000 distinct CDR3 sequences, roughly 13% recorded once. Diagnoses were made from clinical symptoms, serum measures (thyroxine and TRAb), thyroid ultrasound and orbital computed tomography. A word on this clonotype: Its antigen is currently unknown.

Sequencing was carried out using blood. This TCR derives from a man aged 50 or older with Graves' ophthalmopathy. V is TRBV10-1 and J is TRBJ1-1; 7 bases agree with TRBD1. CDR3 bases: TGCGCCAGCAGTGACCAGAAGACAGGGCGAGCTTTCTTT. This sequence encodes CASSDQKTGRAFF.